This TCR beta chain was found in a study of blood T cell repertoires in COVID-19 (dated by TCRdb to the early 2020s). Study-wide context: Samples from collaborators originated in the United States, Italy and Spain and spanned both the acute and convalescent phases of COVID-19. The prospective study material was composed of cDNA or gDNA derived from T cells, B-cell-depleted T cells, or PBMCs. Deeply sampled blood TCRbeta repertoires from subjects exposed to, actively infected with, or recovered from COVID-19 were included in the dataset. The repertoires were released in a freely available public database intended as a resource for research on the immune response to SARS-CoV-2. Samples came from the ongoing ImmuneRACE study (first 160 participants) plus 1,254 subjects from 6 global collaborators. A de-identified subject ID, COVID-19 status, age in years and sex were almost always included in the sample metadata. Where HLA class I and class II types were available, the types were taken from metadata supplied by the sample provider, not from assay-based typing. Study-level results and caveats: Clinical and demographic metadata were provided uncurated, with the amount varying by source and participant.

The collaborating institutions used their own protocols to collect whole blood in K2EDTA tubes. For TCRbeta analysis, collaborator samples were shipped as frozen whole blood, as isolated PBMCs, or as DNA extracted from either sample type. TCRbeta CDR3 regions were amplified from genomic DNA using the immunoSEQ Assay, a bias-controlled multiplex PCR. As for how the authors treated the data: Within the assay, amplification of reference gene primers was used to estimate how many nucleated cells each sample contained. To quantify the absolute abundance of each unique TCRbeta CDR3 rearrangement, sequence reads were collapsed and filtered. For each sample, productive Simpson clonality was calculated by taking the square root of Simpson's diversity index across productive rearrangements. The table comes from immuneACCESS by way of TCRdb, which keeps in-frame sequences with V and J called. Part of the clones is missing from these tables; in studies checked, under half for an unresolved V gene and the rest for unknown reasons. From that table come the V and J calls and clone size; the DNA was used to work out D and trimming. The sample contains tens of thousands of clones, roughly 80% of them found a single time. The top ten clones comprise about 26% of the sample.

Note on this clone: Its recognized antigen is unknown. The record has no base qualities; no much larger clone is one base away.

The source of this sequence is a woman aged 65 to 85 with acute or convalescent COVID-19. Material: peripheral blood.

This receptor carries the CDR3 CASRRQGLGNQPQHF. The nucleotides are TGTGCCAGCAGGAGACAGGGGCTAGGCAATCAGCCCCAGCATTTT. The chain links TRBV2 with TRBJ1-5; 8 middle bases align to TRBD1. The germline V gene yields SNHLY for CDR1 and FYNNEI for CDR2. The CDR3 covers 15 residues, taking in both the cysteine and the phenylalanine. Of the read, only the CDR3 DNA is kept; its 45 bases are in frame from base 1. V ends up 6 bases short and J 2 bases short, with an unmatched junction base count of 6.